These 8 T cell receptor beta chains originate from one sample sequenced in a study of T cell clonality in common variable immunodeficiency. Data came from immunoSEQ multiplex PCR; TCRdb stores just in-frame clones and leaves some out. The sample was found to contain fewer than 75,000 clones, and every one recurs. Sequenced sample: peripheral blood mononuclear cells. The receptors derive from a person aged 18 to 70 in good health.

This clone was seen more than once but under ten times. The read halts 3 residues ahead of the CDR3 end, with the missing end drawn from the germline J gene. The rearrangement uses TRBV5-1 and TRBJ2-7, with 7 bases lining up with TRBD1. The CDR3 spans 13 residues. Germline-derived CDR1 and CDR2 are SGHRS and YFSETQ. After removal of 3 bases from V and 3 bases from J, the junction contained 3 bases not matched to a gene. The DNA read from the CDR3 is TGCGCCAGCAGCTGGGGACAGAGCTACGAG. Amino acid sequence: CASSWGQSYE. The whole CDR3 is CASSWGQSYEQYF.

For this clone: Coverage ceases 3 residues before the CDR3 finishes, and the germline J gene fills in the end. The chain is built from TRBV20-1 and TRBJ2-1; TRBD2 is a possible D gene (6 bases). The germline CDR1 and CDR2 sequences are DFQATT and SNEGSKA (reference sequence). CDR3 size: 12 residues. V gave up 7 bases and J gave up 3 bases, with 10 bases separating them. The CDR3 protein is CSVAENYNEQFF. The CDR3 DNA, read in part, is TGCAGTGTAGCGGAGAACTACAATGAG.

Remarks on this clone: The DNA ends 3 residues before the CDR3 does, and the rest of the CDR3 is filled in from the germline J gene. This rearrangement joins TRBV19 to TRBJ2-7; no firm D call. V was trimmed by 5 bases and J by 2 bases, leaving 10 bases between them. CDR3 length equals 13 residues. The germline CDR1 and CDR2 sequences are LNHDA and SQIVND (reference sequence). The CDR3 bases that were read are TGTGCCAGTAGTCCCGACTCAACCTACGAG. Its translation: CASSPDSTYE. The complete CDR3 reads CASSPDSTYEQYF.

This clone has ten or more counts. The read terminates 3 residues before the CDR3 end, so the remaining end is supplied by the germline J gene. The rearrangement uses TRBV13 and TRBJ2-1; 10 bases are shared with TRBD1. The CDR3 loop spans 20 amino acids. Germline CDR1 PRHDT, CDR2 FYEKMQ (reference sequence). V dropped 5 bases and J dropped 0; count of bases not matched to a gene: 16. Incomplete CDR3 DNA: TGTGCCAGCAGCCCAAGCCGGGACAGGGGCCTACTGAGCTCCTACAATGAG. Residues: CASSPSRDRGLLSSYNE. The complete CDR3 reads CASSPSRDRGLLSSYNEQFF.

This clone was detected ten times or more. The CDR3 is cut off 3 residues early in the read; its end comes from the germline J gene. The V and J genes are TRBV5-1 and TRBJ2-7, with D possibly TRBD1 on 5 matching bases. Germline CDR1 and CDR2: SGHRS and YFSETQ. Trimming removed 0 bases at V and 0 bases at J, with 7 bases between. This CDR3 region has 14 residues. The CDR3 sequence is CASSLAGISYEQYF. CDR3 bases read: TGCGCCAGCAGCTTGGCAGGGATCTCCTACGAG.

This clone showed up many times. With the read ending 3 residues before the CDR3 end, the germline J gene is used to fill in that end. The gene calls are TRBV23-1 and TRBJ2-1, with TRBD1 as a possible D gene (6 bases). TRBV23-1 is an open reading frame whose function is uncertain. This CDR3 contains 13 residues. The V gene lost 8 bases and the J gene lost 8 bases, with 16 bases spanning the gap. CDR3 region: CASGIQGSHEQFF. The CDR3 bases that were read are TGCGCCAGCGGAATACAGGGTAGCCATGAG.

This clone was counted many times. The read terminates 3 residues before the CDR3 end, so the remaining end is supplied by the germline J gene. This chain uses TRBV5-4 with TRBJ2-7; no clear D. CDR1 is SGHNT, CDR2 YYREEE, per germline (reference sequence). V was cut by 1 base and J by 5 bases, with 4 bases left in between. The CDR3 length is 11 residues. The covered CDR3 bases are TGTGCCAGCAGCTTGATTAACGAG. Translation gives CASSLINE. The complete CDR3 reads CASSLINEQYF.

This clone has ten or more counts. With the read ending 3 residues before the CDR3 end, the germline J gene is used to fill in that end. V usage is TRBV19 and J usage is TRBJ1-1; D not resolved. The CDR3 spans 12 residues. CDR1 is LNHDA, CDR2 SQIVND, per germline (reference sequence). The CDR3 DNA, read in part, is TGTGCCAGTAGTATTCTTGGGCAGGAA. This sequence encodes CASSILGQE. The full CDR3 reads CASSILGQEAFF.